Listed here is a single TCR beta chain. What it binds is unknown. CDR1 is SGHVS, CDR2 FNYEAQ, per germline. This CDR3 has 15 amino acids. With 0 bases clipped from V and 4 bases from J, the junction kept 3 bases outside the gene matches. The PCR had 60 Vbeta and 13 Jbeta primers. Sequencing used immunoSEQ multiplex PCR; TCRdb keeps in-frame clones, though not all of them. The table includes about 130,000 clones, approximately 80% detected once. This sample stems from a study of cytomegalovirus exposure and HLA in healthy donors. Study-level points and caveats: TCR beta sequences reportedly predicted most subjects' HLA-A and HLA-B alleles accurately.

The gene calls are TRBV7-6 and TRBJ1-3; TRBD1 matches at 7 bases. The clonotype originates from a man aged 25-45 years in good health and CMV-seropositive. Input material: PBMCs. In DNA, the CDR3 is TGTGCCAGCAGCTTAGCACAGGGGCGCGGAAACACCATATATTTT. It specifies CASSLAQGRGNTIYF.